The 14 T cell receptor beta chains listed next were all sequenced from one sample in a study of identical twins. TCRdb fed the 5' RACE reads into MiXCR, producing one record per CDR3 protein. The sample shows 1.5 million to 2 million distinct CDR3 sequences, roughly a third of them seen only once. The sample was cord blood. Receptor source: a newborn girl in good health.

This sequence joins TRBV20-1 and TRBJ2-7; possibly TRBD1 or TRBD2 for D (5 bases each). Germline V gene sequence: CDR1 DFQATT, CDR2 SNEGSKA (reference sequence). Trimming removed 3 bases from V and 2 bases from J, with 14 bases in between. This CDR3 is 14 amino acids long. This chain's CDR3 is CSASIPGRTYEQYF. In DNA form, the CDR3 reads TGCAGTGCTAGTATCCCGGGACGGACCTACGAGCAGTACTTC.

V is TRBV20-1 and J is TRBJ2-7, with D tentatively TRBD2 (7 bases). Trimming removed 3 bases at V and 3 bases at J, with 12 bases between. This CDR3 spans 13 amino acids. Germline assignment: CDR1 DFQATT and CDR2 SNEGSKA (reference sequence). The CDR3 coding sequence is TGCAGTGCTAGGAAAGGGGGGGGCTACGAGCAGTACTTC. Residues: CSARKGGGYEQYF.

On this clonotype: A much larger clone is a single base away; this may be a read error. This chain links TRBV5-1 with TRBJ2-5; D ambiguous. Trimming pared 4 bases from V and 11 bases from J, leaving 21 bases between. Germline V gene lookup returns CDR1 SGHRS and CDR2 YFSETQ. CDR3 length: 14 amino acids. CDR3 loop: CASSTYRVDNEQYF. The CDR3 nucleotides read TGCGCCAGCAGCACTTACCGGGTTGACAATGAGCAGTACTTC.

This clonotype was seen once. This rearrangement joins TRBV5-1 to TRBJ1-2; D not resolved. V gave up 5 bases and J gave up 2 bases, with 13 bases separating them. This CDR3 spans 14 amino acids. Germline-derived CDR1 and CDR2 are SGHRS and YFSETQ. CDR3 protein: CASSRTSTNYGYTF. The CDR3 bases are TGCGCCAGCAGTCGAACTTCGACAAACTATGGCTACACCTTC. Filled out from reference TRBV5-1 and TRBJ1-2, the complete variable domain reads KAGVTQTPRYLIKTRGQQVTLSCSPISGHRSVSWYQQTPGQGLQFLFEYFSETQRNKGNFPGRFSGRQFSNSRSEMNVSTLELGDSALYLCASSRTSTNYGYTFGSGTRLTVV.

The V and J genes are TRBV12-3 or TRBV12-4 and TRBJ2-5; D may match TRBD1 or TRBD2 (5 bases each). The DNA matches TRBJ2-7 better at its end, which makes the J call doubtful. CDR3 size: 19 residues. The CDR3 sequence: CASSLGIFSGAGPTYEQYF. DNA for the CDR3: TGTGCCAGCAGTTTAGGTATATTTTCCGGGGCAGGTCCCACCTACGAGCAGTACTTC.

This clonotype has at least ten counts. V usage is TRBV13 and J usage is TRBJ2-5; 7 nucleotides agree with TRBD1. CDR1 and CDR2 (germline): PRHDT, FYEKMQ (reference sequence). The CDR3 is made up of 14 amino acids. The V segment lost 3 bases and the J segment 5 bases; nucleotides outside the gene matches: 6. The CDR3: CASSFKTGEETQYF. In DNA form, the CDR3 reads TGTGCCAGCAGCTTTAAAACAGGGGAGGAGACCCAGTACTTC.

At least ten counts were recorded for this clonotype. The rearrangement links TRBV7-2 to TRBJ1-2; possibly TRBD1 for D (6 bases). The CDR3 contains 12 residues. Germline values: CDR1 SGHTA, CDR2 FQGNSA. V lost 5 bases and J lost 3, with 7 bases in between. The CDR3 nucleotides are TGTGCCAGCAGCCACAGGGACTATGGCTACACCTTC. This codes for CASSHRDYGYTF.

The chain uses TRBV5-1 and TRBJ2-1; D unresolved. The V end was cut by 1 base, the J end by 4 bases, with 12 bases between. The length of the CDR3 is 15 residues. Germline CDR1 and CDR2: SGHRS and YFSETQ. For the CDR3, the DNA is TGCGCCAGCAGCTTGATCTCTTCTCCTTACAATGAGCAGTTCTTC. This codes for CASSLISSPYNEQFF.

A few counts support this clonotype. The gene calls are TRBV20-1 and TRBJ1-2; D perhaps matches TRBD1 (5 bases). V lost 6 bases and J lost 6, with 20 bases in between. The CDR3 extends over 14 amino acids. CDR1 DFQATT and CDR2 SNEGSKA come from the germline V gene (reference sequence). CDR3 protein: CSAFRRDRRDGYTF. The CDR3 nucleotides read TGCAGTGCGTTCCGCCGGGACCGGCGGGATGGCTACACCTTC.

In this sample, this clonotype turned up a few times. The CDR3 here is CSARLAGAGTGELFF. In DNA form, the CDR3 reads TGCAGTGCTAGACTAGCGGGGGCGGGCACCGGGGAGCTGTTTTTT. The chain recombines TRBV20-1 with TRBJ2-2, with 10 bases aligning to TRBD2. J gave up 4 bases and V 2 bases, and 4 bases lay outside the gene matches. Germline V gene sequence: CDR1 DFQATT, CDR2 SNEGSKA (reference sequence). This CDR3 contains 15 residues.

The rearrangement joins TRBV5-1 to TRBJ1-4; unclear D gene. CDR3 length equals 15 residues. Germline CDR1 SGHRS, CDR2 YFSETQ. Trimming removed 0 bases at V and 7 bases at J, with 13 bases between. The CDR3 nucleotides are TGCGCCAGCAGCTTGGGAACGGTGTTGAGTGAAAAACTGTTTTTT. Protein product: CASSLGTVLSEKLFF. The complete variable domain, with remaining parts taken from reference TRBV5-1 and TRBJ1-4, reads KAGVTQTPRYLIKTRGQQVTLSCSPISGHRSVSWYQQTPGQGLQFLFEYFSETQRNKGNFPGRFSGRQFSNSRSEMNVSTLELGDSALYLCASSLGTVLSEKLFFGSGTQLSVL.

This chain joins TRBV20-1 and TRBJ2-3; 7 bases map to TRBD2. CDR3 length equals 16 residues. Germline CDR1 reads DFQATT; CDR2 reads SNEGSKA (reference sequence). The V segment lost 3 bases and the J segment 6 bases; nucleotides outside the gene matches: 15. CDR3 DNA sequence: TGCAGTGCTAGTCGGGCGGGGGTTAAGGTACTGGATACGCAGTATTTT. Its protein product is CSASRAGVKVLDTQYF.

This chain uses TRBV5-1 with TRBJ2-4, with D possibly TRBD2 on 5 matching bases. In germline, CDR1 is SGHRS, CDR2 YFSETQ. The CDR3 has 14 amino acids. Trimming removed 6 bases from V and 13 bases from J, with 23 bases in between. This chain's CDR3 is CASTPRSGGDEQYF. The CDR3 coding sequence is TGCGCCAGCACCCCGAGGAGCGGAGGCGATGAGCAGTACTTC.

V and J are TRBV20-1 and TRBJ1-4, with TRBD1 as a possible D gene (6 bases). The CDR3 consists of 13 residues. Germline CDR1 reads DFQATT; CDR2 reads SNEGSKA (reference sequence). The V end was cut by 0 bases, the J end by 8 bases, with 10 bases between. CDR3 nucleotide sequence: TGCAGTGCTAGAGATAGGGGGACGGAAAAACTGTTTTTT. It codes for CSARDRGTEKLFF.